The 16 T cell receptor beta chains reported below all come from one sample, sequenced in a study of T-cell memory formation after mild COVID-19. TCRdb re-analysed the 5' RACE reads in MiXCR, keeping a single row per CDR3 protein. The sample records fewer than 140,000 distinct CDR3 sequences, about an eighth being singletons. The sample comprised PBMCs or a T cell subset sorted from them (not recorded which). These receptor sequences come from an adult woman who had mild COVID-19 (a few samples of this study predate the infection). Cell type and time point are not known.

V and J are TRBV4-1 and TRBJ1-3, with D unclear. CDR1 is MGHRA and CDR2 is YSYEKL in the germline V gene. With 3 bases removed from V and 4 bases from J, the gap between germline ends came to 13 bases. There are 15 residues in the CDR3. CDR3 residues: CASSQVLESGNTIYF. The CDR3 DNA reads TGCGCCAGCAGCCAGGTCCTAGAAAGCGGAAACACCATATATTTT.

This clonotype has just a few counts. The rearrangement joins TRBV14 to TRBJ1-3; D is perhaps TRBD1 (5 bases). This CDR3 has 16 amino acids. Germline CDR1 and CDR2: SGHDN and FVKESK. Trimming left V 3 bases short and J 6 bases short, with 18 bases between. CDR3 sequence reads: CASSHLRDFRENTIYF. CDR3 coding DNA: TGTGCCAGCAGCCACCTCCGGGACTTCCGGGAAAACACCATATATTTT.

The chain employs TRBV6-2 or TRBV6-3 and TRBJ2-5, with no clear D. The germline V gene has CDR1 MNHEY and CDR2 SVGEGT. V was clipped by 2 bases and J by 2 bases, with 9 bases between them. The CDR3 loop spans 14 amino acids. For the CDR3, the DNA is TGTGCCAGCAGTTACGTGGGGATACAAGAGACCCAGTACTTC. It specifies CASSYVGIQETQYF.

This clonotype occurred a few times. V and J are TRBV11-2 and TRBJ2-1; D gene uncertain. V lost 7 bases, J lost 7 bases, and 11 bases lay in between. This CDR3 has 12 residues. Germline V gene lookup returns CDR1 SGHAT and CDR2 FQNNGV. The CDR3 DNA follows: TGTGCCAGCACAACATTTACAAATGAGCAGTTCTTC. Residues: CASTTFTNEQFF.

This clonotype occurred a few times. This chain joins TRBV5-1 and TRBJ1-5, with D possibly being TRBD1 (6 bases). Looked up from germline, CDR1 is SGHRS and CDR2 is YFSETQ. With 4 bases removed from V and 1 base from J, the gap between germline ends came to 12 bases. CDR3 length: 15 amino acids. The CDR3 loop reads CASSPGGGSNQPQHF. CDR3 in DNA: TGCGCCAGCAGCCCCGGAGGGGGGAGCAATCAGCCCCAGCATTTT.

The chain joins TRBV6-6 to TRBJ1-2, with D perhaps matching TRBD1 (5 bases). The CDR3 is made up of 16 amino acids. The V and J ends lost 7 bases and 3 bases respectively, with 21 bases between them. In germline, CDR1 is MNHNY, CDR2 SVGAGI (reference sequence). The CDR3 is CASNLTPTQGHYGYTF. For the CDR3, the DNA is TGTGCCAGCAATTTAACTCCAACTCAGGGCCACTATGGCTACACCTTC.

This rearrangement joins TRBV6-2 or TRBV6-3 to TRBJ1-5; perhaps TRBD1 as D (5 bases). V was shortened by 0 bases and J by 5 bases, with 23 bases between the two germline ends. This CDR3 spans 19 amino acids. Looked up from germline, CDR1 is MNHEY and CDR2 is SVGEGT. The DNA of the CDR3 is TGTGCCAGCAGTTACTCAGGAGGCGGCAACAGGCTAATTGATCAGCCCCAGCATTTT. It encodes CASSYSGGGNRLIDQPQHF.

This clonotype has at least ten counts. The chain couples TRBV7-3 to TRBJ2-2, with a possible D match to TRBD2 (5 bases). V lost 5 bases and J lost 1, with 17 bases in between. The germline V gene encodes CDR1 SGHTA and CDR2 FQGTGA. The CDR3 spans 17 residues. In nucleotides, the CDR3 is TGTGCCAGCAGCCCCACGCCCTCTGGAGGGAACACCGGGGAGCTGTTTTTT. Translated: CASSPTPSGGNTGELFF.

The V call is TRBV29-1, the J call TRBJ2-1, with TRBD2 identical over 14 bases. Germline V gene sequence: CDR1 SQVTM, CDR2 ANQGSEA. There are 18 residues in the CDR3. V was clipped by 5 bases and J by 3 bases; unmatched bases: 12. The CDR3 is CSVFTTSGRAVSYNEQFF. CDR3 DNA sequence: TGCAGCGTTTTTACGACTAGCGGGAGGGCCGTTAGCTACAATGAGCAGTTCTTC.

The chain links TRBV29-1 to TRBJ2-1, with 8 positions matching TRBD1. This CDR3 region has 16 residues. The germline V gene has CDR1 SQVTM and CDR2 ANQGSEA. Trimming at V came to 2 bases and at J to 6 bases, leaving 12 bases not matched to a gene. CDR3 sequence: CSVERIGQGRVNEQFF. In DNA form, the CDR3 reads TGCAGCGTTGAAAGGATTGGACAGGGTCGGGTCAATGAGCAGTTCTTC.

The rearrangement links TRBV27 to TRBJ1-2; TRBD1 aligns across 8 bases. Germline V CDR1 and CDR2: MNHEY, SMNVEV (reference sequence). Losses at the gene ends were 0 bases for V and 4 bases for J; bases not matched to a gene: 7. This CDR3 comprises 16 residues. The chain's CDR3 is CASSLSIQGAGYGYTF. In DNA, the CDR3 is TGTGCCAGCAGTTTATCGATCCAGGGGGCAGGCTATGGCTACACCTTC.

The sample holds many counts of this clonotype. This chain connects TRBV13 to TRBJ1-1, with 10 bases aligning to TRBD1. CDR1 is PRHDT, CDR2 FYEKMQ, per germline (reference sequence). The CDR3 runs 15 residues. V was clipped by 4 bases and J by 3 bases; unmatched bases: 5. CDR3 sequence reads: CASSWTGGWDTEAFF. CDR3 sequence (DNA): TGTGCCAGCAGCTGGACAGGGGGTTGGGACACTGAAGCTTTCTTT.

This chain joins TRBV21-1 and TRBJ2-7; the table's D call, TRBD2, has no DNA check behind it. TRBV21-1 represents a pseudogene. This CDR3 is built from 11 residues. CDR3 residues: CASTETSKQYF. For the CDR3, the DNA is TGTGCCAGCACCGAGACTAGCAAGCAGTACTTC.

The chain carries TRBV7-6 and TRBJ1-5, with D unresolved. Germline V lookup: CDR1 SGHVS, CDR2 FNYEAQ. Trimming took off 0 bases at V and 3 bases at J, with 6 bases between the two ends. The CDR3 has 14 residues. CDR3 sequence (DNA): TGTGCCAGCAGCTTAGCCGGGCCCAATCAGCCCCAGCATTTT. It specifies CASSLAGPNQPQHF.

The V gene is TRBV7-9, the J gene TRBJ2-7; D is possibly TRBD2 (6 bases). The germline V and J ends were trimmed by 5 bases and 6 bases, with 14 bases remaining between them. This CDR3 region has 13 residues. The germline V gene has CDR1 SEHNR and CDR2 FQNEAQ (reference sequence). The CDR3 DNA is TGTGCCAGCAGCCTCTGGACTACCTTCGAGCAGTACTTC. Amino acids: CASSLWTTFEQYF.

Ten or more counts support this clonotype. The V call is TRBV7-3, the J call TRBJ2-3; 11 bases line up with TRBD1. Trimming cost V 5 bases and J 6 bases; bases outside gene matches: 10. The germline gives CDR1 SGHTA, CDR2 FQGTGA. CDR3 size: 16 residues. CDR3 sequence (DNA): TGTGCCAGCAGCCCAGGGACAGGGGGAATCTTGGATACGCAGTATTTT. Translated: CASSPGTGGILDTQYF. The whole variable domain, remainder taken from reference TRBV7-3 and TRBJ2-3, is GAGVSQTPSNKVTEKGKYVELRCDPISGHTALYWYRQSLGQGPEFLIYFQGTGAADDSGLPNDRFFAVRPEGSVSTLKIQRTERGDSAVYLCASSPGTGGILDTQYFGPGTRLTVL.